The clone carrying this TCR beta chain has at least ten counts. This specimen belongs to a study of human T cells and chemical hapten exposure. Time point denoted: pre-sensitization, week 0. As to treatment: therapeutic diphenylcyclopropenone sensitization with weekly scalp DPC. TCRdb used MiXCR to reprocess the RACE reads, holding one entry per CDR3 protein. The sample carries 85,000 to 130,000 distinct CDR3 sequences, 10% to 15% recorded once. V lost 0 bases and J lost 4, with 14 bases in between. This CDR3 is built from 15 residues. CDR1 SGDLS and CDR2 YYNGEE come from the germline V gene. The specimen comprised whole blood, sampled in connection with sensitization to the hapten diphenylcyclopropenone (DPC). V and J are TRBV9 and TRBJ2-7; a weak D match, TRBD2 (5 bases). The receptor's source is a woman between 50 and 59 years old with alopecia areata. Some clones in this sample may be carry-over from other donors' samples. The CDR3 nucleotides read TGTGCCAGCAGCGTAGATGCTAGCCTACCATACGAGCAGTACTTC. This codes for CASSVDASLPYEQYF.